Following are 25 T cell receptor beta chains from one sample sequenced in a study of cytomegalovirus exposure and HLA in healthy donors. 60 Vbeta and 13 Jbeta primers were used in PCR. Repertoires were generated with immunoSEQ multiplex PCR, while TCRdb's copy carries only in-frame clones and drops some. The profile shows roughly 150,000 clones, 82% of them singletons. Sequencing used PBMCs. These receptors were collected from a male donor in good health and CMV-seronegative.

The chain is built from TRBV4-3 and TRBJ2-1, with 9 bases fitting TRBD1. In germline, CDR1 is LGHNA, CDR2 YSLEER. This CDR3 region has 19 residues. J gave up 0 bases and V 0 bases, and 9 bases lay outside the gene matches. The CDR3 nucleotides read TGCGCCAGCAGCCAAGAAACAGGGGGCAGGTCGGACTCCTACAATGAGCAGTTCTTC. This translates into CASSQETGGRSDSYNEQFF.

This clone was seen a single time. This chain joins TRBV11-2 and TRBJ2-7; tentatively, D is TRBD2 (5 bases). The CDR3 is 11 residues long. CDR1 is SGHAT, CDR2 FQNNGV, per germline. The germline V and J ends were trimmed by 4 bases and 6 bases, with 7 bases remaining between them. The CDR3 spells CASSSSGEQYF. The CDR3 coding sequence is TGTGCCAGCAGCTCCAGCGGCGAGCAGTACTTC.

V is TRBV27 and J is TRBJ1-1; D might be TRBD1 (6 bases). The V end lost 5 bases, the J end lost 5 bases, and 15 bases lay between the germline ends. The CDR3 runs to 14 residues. Looked up from germline, CDR1 is MNHEY and CDR2 is SMNVEV (reference sequence). Written as DNA, the CDR3 is TGTGCCAGCAGTCCTTGGACAGAGGGAACTGAAGCTTTCTTT. Translation gives CASSPWTEGTEAFF.

The V gene is TRBV5-1, the J gene TRBJ1-5, with no clear D. CDR3 size: 12 residues. CDR1 and CDR2 from the germline V gene are SGHRS and YFSETQ. V was pared by 4 bases and J by 6 bases, with 8 bases between. CDR3 protein: CASSEPGQPQHF. The CDR3, as DNA: TGCGCCAGCAGCGAGCCAGGTCAGCCCCAGCATTTT.

Only a few counts were recorded for this clone. This chain links TRBV19 with TRBJ1-5; D might be TRBD1 (5 bases). This CDR3 is built from 13 residues. Trimming left V 7 bases short and J 7 bases short, with 14 bases between. The germline CDR1 and CDR2 sequences are LNHDA and SQIVND (reference sequence). The CDR3 nucleotides are TGTGCCAGTACCCCTGCCAGGGAACAGCCCCAGCATTTT. It codes for CASTPAREQPQHF.

This sequence joins TRBV6-5 and TRBJ2-7; TRBD2 agrees at 7 bases. V lost 0 bases and J lost 2; bases outside the gene matches: 1. Germline CDR1 reads MNHEY; CDR2 reads SVGAGI. The CDR3 totals 14 residues. The CDR3 DNA sequence: TGTGCCAGCAGTTACTCGGGAGGGCCCTACGAGCAGTACTTC. This codes for CASSYSGGPYEQYF.

This chain uses TRBV27 with TRBJ2-3, with 7 nucleotides matching TRBD2. Germline assignment: CDR1 MNHEY and CDR2 SMNVEV (reference sequence). Trimming at V came to 3 bases and at J to 4 bases, leaving 4 bases not matched to a gene. The CDR3 is 14 amino acids. The CDR3 bases are TGTGCCAGCAGTTTGGCGGGGGACCCAGATACGCAGTATTTT. This codes for CASSLAGDPDTQYF.

The rearrangement joins TRBV7-8 to TRBJ2-1, with a possible D match to TRBD2 (6 bases). The CDR3 sequence is 14 residues long. Germline values: CDR1 SGHVS, CDR2 FQNEAQ. V gave up 4 bases and J gave up 8 bases, with 15 bases separating them. CDR3 amino acids: CASSSRDHSDEQFF. In DNA form, the CDR3 reads TGTGCCAGCAGCTCGCGGGACCATTCCGATGAGCAGTTCTTC.

The J gene is TRBJ1-2, the V gene TRBV6-5; D remains ambiguous. The germline V gene has CDR1 MNHEY and CDR2 SVGAGI. This CDR3 has 12 amino acids. V lost 2 bases, J lost 7 bases, and 8 bases lay in between. The CDR3: CASSYGGGGYTF. The CDR3 DNA follows: TGTGCCAGCAGTTACGGAGGAGGTGGCTACACCTTC.

The chain joins TRBV9 to TRBJ1-6, with D unclear. Trimming stripped 2 bases from V and 7 bases from J, with 4 bases between. Germline assignment: CDR1 SGDLS and CDR2 YYNGEE. CDR3 length: 12 residues. Here the CDR3 reads CASSVLNSPLHF. CDR3 nucleotide sequence: TGTGCCAGCAGCGTTCTAAATTCACCCCTCCACTTT.

This chain links TRBV27 with TRBJ2-4; possibly TRBD1 for D (5 bases). The CDR3 sequence is 15 residues long. Trimming stripped 4 bases from V and 5 bases from J, with 15 bases between. The germline CDR1 and CDR2 sequences are MNHEY and SMNVEV (reference sequence). In nucleotides, the CDR3 is TGTGCCAGCAGTTGGTCGGCAGGGCAGGAAAACATTCAGTACTTC. Residues: CASSWSAGQENIQYF.

This clone showed up just once. CDR3 protein: CASSSGLAVGDEQFF. The CDR3 nucleotides read TGCGCCAGCAGCTCGGGACTAGCGGTGGGGGATGAGCAGTTCTTC. The rearrangement joins TRBV5-1 to TRBJ2-1; 11 positions match TRBD2. The CDR3 has 15 residues. J gave up 8 bases and V 3 bases, and 7 bases lay outside the gene matches. Germline-derived CDR1 and CDR2 are SGHRS and YFSETQ.

In its sample, this clone was seen once. This sequence joins TRBV4-2 and TRBJ2-1; D gene uncertain. The V gene lost 1 base and the J gene lost 5 bases, with 15 bases spanning the gap. The CDR3 covers 16 residues. CDR1 and CDR2 from the germline V gene are LGHNA and YNFKEQ. For the CDR3, the DNA is TGTGCCAGCAGCCAAGTAGCAACGCCGGAGAACAATGAGCAGTTCTTC. Translation: CASSQVATPENNEQFF.

The chain joins TRBV23-1 to TRBJ1-4; TRBD1 matches 8 bases. TRBV23-1 is classed as an ORF, of uncertain function. V shed 4 bases, J shed 7 bases, and the junction held 5 bases outside the gene matches. The CDR3 has 14 amino acids. This CDR3 is CASSRTGWGEKLFF. CDR3 nucleotides: TGCGCCAGCAGTCGGACAGGGTGGGGTGAAAAACTGTTTTTT.

CDR3 protein: CASSQVTGTDTQYF. The CDR3 nucleotides are TGCGCCAGCAGCCAAGTCACAGGCACAGATACGCAGTATTTT. The chain links TRBV4-3 to TRBJ2-3; D ambiguous. Germline V gives CDR1 LGHNA, CDR2 YSLEER. The CDR3 has 14 residues. V was trimmed by 1 base and J by 1 base, leaving 6 bases between them.

The V call is TRBV21-1, the J call TRBJ2-5; the D segment call TRBD1 is taken from the table without a DNA check. TRBV21-1 is a pseudogene locus. The CDR3 spans 15 residues. The CDR3 here is CASSVDSHLQETQYF. The CDR3 nucleotides are TGTGCCAGCAGCGTGGACAGCCATCTCCAAGAGACCCAGTACTTC.

This clone has just a few counts. This chain joins TRBV27 and TRBJ2-2; D unresolved. The V end was cut by 3 bases, the J end by 2 bases, with 16 bases between. This CDR3 contains 17 residues. CDR1 is MNHEY, CDR2 SMNVEV, per germline (reference sequence). The CDR3 nucleotides are TGTGCCAGCAGTTTGTTGCCCGCCACTACCAACACCGGGGAGCTGTTTTTT. Encoded protein: CASSLLPATTNTGELFF.

This chain joins TRBV28 and TRBJ1-2; no definite D call. The CDR3 spans 15 residues. The germline V gene encodes CDR1 MDHEN and CDR2 SYDVKM. V shed 4 bases and J shed 1 base, with 13 bases lying between them. In DNA form, the CDR3 reads TGTGCCAGCAGTTCGGAGAGCGAGCTTAACTATGGCTACACCTTC. As protein: CASSSESELNYGYTF.

The chain uses TRBV10-3 and TRBJ2-7, with D possibly TRBD1 on 6 matching bases. The CDR3 is 11 residues long. The germline V gene has CDR1 ENHRY and CDR2 SYGVKD. V lost 8 bases and J lost 4, with 9 bases in between. The CDR3 DNA reads as TGTGCCATCGGACAGACATACGAGCAGTACTTC. Its protein is CAIGQTYEQYF.

The chain uses TRBV7-2 and TRBJ2-1; 10 positions agree with TRBD1. V lost 3 bases, J lost 4 bases, and 3 bases stayed unmatched. Germline CDR1 reads SGHTA; CDR2 reads FQGNSA. The CDR3 has 15 residues. CDR3 loop: CASSLRDRGYNEQFF. The CDR3 bases are TGTGCCAGCAGCTTGCGGGACAGGGGATACAATGAGCAGTTCTTC.

This clone came up a few times. The CDR3 spells CASSFLGYSNQPQHF. The CDR3 region has the DNA TGTGCCAGCAGCTTTTTGGGCTATAGCAATCAGCCCCAGCATTTT. V is TRBV5-8 and J is TRBJ1-5; D gene unclear. Looked up from germline, CDR1 is SGHTS and CDR2 is YDEGEE. V lost 2 bases, J lost 0 bases, and 9 bases lay in between. The CDR3 totals 15 residues.

A note on this clone: Other DNA sequences from this sample encode an identical CDR3 as well. The V and J genes are TRBV18 and TRBJ2-7, with D maybe TRBD2 (5 bases). V lost 2 bases, J lost 3 bases, and 5 bases lay in between. The CDR3 loop spans 12 amino acids. The germline V gene encodes CDR1 KGHSH and CDR2 LQKENI. CDR3 sequence reads: CASSPEGYEQYF. The CDR3 coding sequence is TGTGCCAGCTCACCAGAGGGCTACGAGCAGTACTTC.

The V call is TRBV28, the J call TRBJ1-2, with 8 bases that match TRBD1. Germline CDR1 and CDR2: MDHEN and SYDVKM. This CDR3 contains 15 residues. The V segment lost 4 bases and the J segment 10 bases; nucleotides outside the gene matches: 14. CDR3 region: CASSYRPGRGRVYTF. CDR3 DNA sequence: TGTGCCAGCAGTTACCGCCCGGGCAGGGGGCGAGTCTACACCTTC.

This clone showed up just a few times. The gene calls are TRBV9 and TRBJ2-7; 9 nucleotides agree with TRBD1. The CDR3 is 16 amino acids. The trim removed 0 bases at V and 4 bases at J, leaving 8 bases unmatched. Germline V gene lookup returns CDR1 SGDLS and CDR2 YYNGEE. The CDR3 nucleotides are TGTGCCAGCAGCGTAGGGTCTGGGACAGGGCTGTACGAGCAGTACTTC. As protein: CASSVGSGTGLYEQYF.

The genes are TRBV4-1 and TRBJ2-3; no firm D call. The V gene lost 4 bases and the J gene lost 4 bases, with 6 bases spanning the gap. There are 12 residues in the CDR3. Germline V CDR1 and CDR2: MGHRA, YSYEKL. The CDR3 DNA sequence: TGCGCCAGCAGCCTTCAGGCAGATACGCAGTATTTT. It translates to CASSLQADTQYF.